A single sample is the source of the 28 T cell receptor beta chains below, sequenced in a study of T cell repertoires in ileal Crohn's disease. The repertoire was sequenced with immunoSEQ multiplex PCR; TCRdb's copy has only in-frame clones and lacks some. The sample has several thousand clones; roughly 90% are singletons. The sequenced material came from ileal tissue. These receptor sequences come from an adult with Crohn's disease.

This sequence joins TRBV28 and TRBJ1-1, with D perhaps TRBD1 (6 bases). The V and J ends lost 11 bases and 3 bases respectively, with 13 bases between them. This CDR3 has 12 amino acids. Germline CDR1 MDHEN, CDR2 SYDVKM. CDR3 bases: TGTGCCGCCTGGGACATCTACACTGAAGCTTTCTTT. Translated, it gives CAAWDIYTEAFF.

The chain's CDR3 is CASSEKAGISYNEQFF. The DNA for the CDR3 is TGCGCCAGCAGTGAGAAGGCGGGAATCTCCTACAATGAGCAGTTCTTC. V gene TRBV10-1 combines with J gene TRBJ2-1, with a tentative D call TRBD2 (6 bases). V was clipped by 2 bases and J by 0 bases, with 11 bases between them. Germline CDR1 WNHNN, CDR2 SYGVQD (reference sequence). The CDR3 length is 16 residues.

This chain joins TRBV28 and TRBJ2-7; 10 positions agree with TRBD1. The CDR3 extends over 15 amino acids. Losses at the gene ends were 5 bases for V and 4 bases for J; bases not matched to a gene: 8. Germline CDR1 reads MDHEN; CDR2 reads SYDVKM. The CDR3 nucleotides read TGTGCCAGCAGTGATCCGGGACAGGGGTCTTACGAGCAGTACTTC. This gives the protein CASSDPGQGSYEQYF. Full variable domain (rest looked up from reference TRBV28 and TRBJ2-7): DVKVTQSSRYLVKRTGEKVFLECVQDMDHENMFWYRQDPGLGLRLIYFSYDVKMKEKGDIPEGYSVSREKKERFSLILESASTNQTSMYLCASSDPGQGSYEQYFGPGTRLTVT.

The chain joins TRBV2 to TRBJ1-5; a weak D match, TRBD1 (5 bases). The V end was cut by 6 bases, the J end by 6 bases, with 15 bases between. The germline CDR1 and CDR2 sequences are SNHLY and FYNNEI. The CDR3 covers 14 residues. CDR3: CASSILGGSQPQHF. CDR3 bases: TGTGCCAGCAGCATTCTCGGGGGGTCTCAGCCCCAGCATTTT.

V gene TRBV5-3 combines with J gene TRBJ2-5; 16 nucleotides align to TRBD2. TRBJ2-7 explains the end of the DNA better; the J call may be wrong. TRBV5-3 is known as an ORF, though its function is uncertain. The CDR3 is 19 residues long. CDR3 in DNA: TGTGCCAGAAGCCCCCTCCCCGGGACTAGCGGGAGGGCGGGCTACGAGCAGTACTTC. It translates to CARSPLPGTSGRAGYEQYF.

The chain recombines TRBV5-1 with TRBJ2-1; D gene unclear. The CDR3 runs to 13 residues. V was shortened by 6 bases and J by 7 bases, with 14 bases between the two germline ends. CDR1 and CDR2 from the germline V gene are SGHRS and YFSETQ. The CDR3 sequence: CASTLGSANEQFF. The CDR3 DNA reads as TGCGCCAGCACCCTGGGGTCTGCGAATGAGCAGTTCTTC.

The chain uses TRBV6-6 and TRBJ2-7; either TRBD1 or TRBD2 may supply D (6 bases each). Per germline, CDR1 MNHNY and CDR2 SVGAGI (reference sequence). Trimming cost V 5 bases and J 3 bases, with 14 bases left between them. CDR3 length: 14 residues. DNA of the CDR3: TGTGCCAGCAGTGGCGGGACATGGGTCTACGAGCAGTACTTC. It is translated as CASSGGTWVYEQYF.

The chain couples TRBV5-1 to TRBJ2-3, with 8 positions matching TRBD2. The trim removed 5 bases at V and 4 bases at J, leaving 9 bases unmatched. Germline CDR1 reads SGHRS; CDR2 reads YFSETQ. This CDR3 is built from 15 residues. For the CDR3, the DNA is TGCGCCAGCAGTCCCCCTGGGACTAGAGCAGATACGCAGTATTTT. Translation: CASSPPGTRADTQYF.

The rearrangement joins TRBV29-1 to TRBJ2-2; a possible D gene is TRBD1 (5 bases). From germline, CDR1 is SQVTM and CDR2 ANQGSEA. This CDR3 contains 15 residues. The V gene lost 1 base and the J gene lost 1 base, with 10 bases spanning the gap. CDR3 bases: TGCAGCGTTGAAGGGCACGACAGGAACACCGGGGAGCTGTTTTTT. It yields the protein CSVEGHDRNTGELFF.

This clone was observed a single time. V usage is TRBV5-1 and J usage is TRBJ2-1; 8 bases are shared with TRBD2. Germline V gene sequence: CDR1 SGHRS, CDR2 YFSETQ. V shed 4 bases, J shed 4 bases, and the junction held 4 bases outside the gene matches. There are 14 residues in the CDR3. The CDR3 nucleotides read TGCGCCAGCAGCCCGGGGGGGACATACAATGAGCAGTTCTTC. The encoded protein is CASSPGGTYNEQFF.

J is TRBJ1-2 and V is TRBV29-1; D gene ambiguous. Trimming cost V 6 bases and J 4 bases, with 9 bases left between them. The germline gives CDR1 SQVTM, CDR2 ANQGSEA. CDR3 length: 11 residues. CDR3 sequence (DNA): TGCAGCGTCGGTAGCGGCTATGGCTACACCTTC. Protein product: CSVGSGYGYTF.

The rearrangement joins TRBV5-1 to TRBJ1-1, with a tentative D call TRBD1 (5 bases). Trimming pared 0 bases from V and 4 bases from J, leaving 10 bases between. The CDR3 is made up of 14 amino acids. Germline V CDR1 and CDR2: SGHRS, YFSETQ. The CDR3 sequence is CASSLARGLTEAFF. In nucleotides, the CDR3 is TGCGCCAGCAGCTTGGCGAGGGGTCTCACTGAAGCTTTCTTT.

V and J are TRBV29-1 and TRBJ2-1; 8 bases are a match to TRBD2. Germline V gene lookup returns CDR1 SQVTM and CDR2 ANQGSEA. The junction had 1 base not matched to a gene; V was cut back by 2 bases and J by 4 bases. The CDR3 is 13 residues long. This chain's CDR3 is CSVEIAGYNEQFF. Here the CDR3 DNA reads TGCAGCGTTGAAATAGCGGGGTACAATGAGCAGTTCTTC.

This clone has just one count. The chain combines TRBV27 with TRBJ1-2; D is undetermined. The CDR3 consists of 14 residues. V lost 1 base, J lost 4 bases, and 10 bases lay in between. Looked up from germline, CDR1 is MNHEY and CDR2 is SMNVEV (reference sequence). The CDR3 DNA sequence: TGTGCCAGCAGTTTATTCGGGTTAGGCTATGGCTACACCTTC. Its translation is CASSLFGLGYGYTF.

This chain uses TRBV7-2 with TRBJ2-7, with D uncertain. The CDR3 is 11 amino acids. V was trimmed by 2 bases and J by 4 bases, leaving 3 bases between them. Germline assignment: CDR1 SGHTA and CDR2 FQGNSA. The CDR3 DNA is TGTGCCAGCAGCTTATTGTACGAGCAGTACTTC. Amino acid sequence: CASSLLYEQYF. The variable domain in full, with the rest retrieved from reference TRBV7-2 and TRBJ2-7, is GAGVSQSPSNKVTEKGKDVELRCDPISGHTALYWYRQSLGQGLEFLIYFQGNSAPDKSGLPSDRFSAERTGGSVSTLTIQRTQQEDSAVYLCASSLLYEQYFGPGTRLTVT.

A word on this clone: An end of the junction differs from the germline gene, which may be a read error. The chain combines TRBV27 with TRBJ1-5; TRBD1 agrees at 7 bases. The CDR3 has 18 residues. Germline V lookup: CDR1 MNHEY, CDR2 SMNVEV (reference sequence). The CDR3 DNA reads as TGTGCCAGCAGACGACAGGGCCTGGGGGTATCTAGCAATCGGCCCCAGCATTTT. Protein: CASRRQGLGVSSNRPQHF.

The CDR3 is CASSSGGLSFDRPGTQYF. The CDR3 coding sequence is TGTGCCAGCAGCTCCGGGGGTCTATCTTTTGACCGCCCCGGGACCCAGTACTTC. This rearrangement joins TRBV7-9 to TRBJ2-5; D perhaps matches TRBD2 (6 bases). The CDR3 loop spans 18 amino acids. Germline V gives CDR1 SEHNR, CDR2 FQNEAQ (reference sequence). Between the trimmed V and J ends, which lost 4 bases and 7 bases, there was a span of 28 bases.

The chain uses TRBV10-2 and TRBJ2-5; 7 bases fit TRBD1. Germline V gene sequence: CDR1 WSHSY, CDR2 SAAADI. This CDR3 is 15 amino acids long. V gave up 6 bases and J gave up 2 bases; unmatched junction bases: 9. CDR3 amino acids: CASRKTGDRQETQYF. DNA for the CDR3: TGCGCCAGCAGGAAAACTGGGGACAGACAAGAGACCCAGTACTTC.

This rearrangement joins TRBV10-1 to TRBJ2-1, with 12 bases that match TRBD2. Unmatched junction bases numbered 5, after V lost 6 bases and J lost 2 bases. The length of the CDR3 is 16 residues. CDR1 and CDR2 (germline): WNHNN, SYGVQD (reference sequence). The CDR3 sequence: CASSRLAGVAYNEQFF. For the CDR3, the DNA is TGCGCCAGCAGCAGACTAGCGGGAGTGGCCTACAATGAGCAGTTCTTC.

This rearrangement joins TRBV27 to TRBJ2-3, with D uncertain. This CDR3 is built from 16 residues. Germline V gene lookup returns CDR1 MNHEY and CDR2 SMNVEV (reference sequence). Trimming removed 2 bases at V and 2 bases at J, with 14 bases between. CDR3 DNA sequence: TGTGCCAGCAGTTTACTTCCGGAGCGTCCCACAGATACGCAGTATTTT. Protein: CASSLLPERPTDTQYF.

The chain links TRBV4-1 to TRBJ2-2; 14 bases match TRBD2. Trimming took 0 bases from V and 1 from J; bases not matched to a gene: 4. The germline V gene has CDR1 MGHRA and CDR2 YSYEKL. There are 19 residues in the CDR3. CDR3 DNA sequence: TGCGCCAGCAGCCAAGATCTGGGACTAGCGGGAGTGAACACCGGGGAGCTGTTTTTT. Translation gives CASSQDLGLAGVNTGELFF.

The rearrangement links TRBV4-2 to TRBJ1-2; TRBD1 matches 7 bases. The CDR3 spans 16 residues. V shed 0 bases and J 6 bases; nucleotides not matched to a gene: 10. Germline V gene sequence: CDR1 LGHNA, CDR2 YNFKEQ. For the CDR3, the DNA is TGTGCCAGCAGCCAAGAAACAGGGGCGGTTTTAAATGGCTACACCTTC. Its protein is CASSQETGAVLNGYTF.

The chain combines TRBV5-1 with TRBJ1-3; D gene uncertain. The CDR3 is 16 residues long. Germline loops: CDR1 SGHRS, CDR2 YFSETQ. V was trimmed by 4 bases and J by 0 bases, leaving 14 bases between them. CDR3 nucleotide sequence: TGCGCCAGCAGCACCGGCGACAACCGCTCTGGAAACACCATATATTTT. Encoded protein: CASSTGDNRSGNTIYF. Looking up the rest from reference TRBV5-1 and TRBJ1-3 gives the full variable domain: KAGVTQTPRYLIKTRGQQVTLSCSPISGHRSVSWYQQTPGQGLQFLFEYFSETQRNKGNFPGRFSGRQFSNSRSEMNVSTLELGDSALYLCASSTGDNRSGNTIYFGEGSWLTVV.

V usage is TRBV7-3 and J usage is TRBJ2-7, with a possible D match to TRBD2 (6 bases). Trimming stripped 2 bases from V and 6 bases from J, with 11 bases between. The length of the CDR3 is 13 residues. Germline CDR1 and CDR2: SGHTA and FQGTGA. CDR3 sequence (DNA): TGTGCCAGCAGCTTAGCGGCCGGGGGCGAGCAGTACTTC. This sequence encodes CASSLAAGGEQYF.

V and J are TRBV2 and TRBJ1-1; D may be TRBD1 (5 bases). This CDR3 spans 13 amino acids. Trimming removed 6 bases at V and 1 base at J, with 9 bases between. CDR1 is SNHLY, CDR2 FYNNEI, per germline. CDR3 coding DNA: TGTGCCAGCAGGGAGGGGCCGAACACTGAAGCTTTCTTT. Its translation: CASREGPNTEAFF.

This sequence joins TRBV29-1 and TRBJ2-3, with 11 bases matching TRBD2. V lost 7 bases, J lost 6 bases, and 12 bases stayed unmatched. Germline loops: CDR1 SQVTM, CDR2 ANQGSEA. The CDR3 contains 15 residues. The CDR3 is CSALSGGAVSDTQYF. CDR3 nucleotide sequence: TGCAGCGCCCTTAGCGGGGGGGCAGTATCGGATACGCAGTATTTT.

V gene TRBV6-1 combines with J gene TRBJ2-1; TRBD2 aligns across 7 bases. The V gene's germline CDR1 is MNHNS and CDR2 SASEGT. The CDR3 extends over 15 amino acids. V shed 3 bases, J shed 8 bases, and the junction held 10 bases outside the gene matches. The CDR3 nucleotides are TGTGCCAGCAGTGATAGCGGGCGGTTTAAAGATGAGCAGTTCTTC. This sequence encodes CASSDSGRFKDEQFF.

The V and J genes are TRBV9 and TRBJ2-2; D is perhaps TRBD2 (5 bases). This CDR3 has 14 amino acids. Germline V gene sequence: CDR1 SGDLS, CDR2 YYNGEE. V gave up 3 bases and J gave up 3 bases, with 9 bases separating them. CDR3 in DNA: TGTGCCAGCAGCGGCCCCGGGGACACCGGGGAGCTGTTTTTT. The encoded protein is CASSGPGDTGELFF.